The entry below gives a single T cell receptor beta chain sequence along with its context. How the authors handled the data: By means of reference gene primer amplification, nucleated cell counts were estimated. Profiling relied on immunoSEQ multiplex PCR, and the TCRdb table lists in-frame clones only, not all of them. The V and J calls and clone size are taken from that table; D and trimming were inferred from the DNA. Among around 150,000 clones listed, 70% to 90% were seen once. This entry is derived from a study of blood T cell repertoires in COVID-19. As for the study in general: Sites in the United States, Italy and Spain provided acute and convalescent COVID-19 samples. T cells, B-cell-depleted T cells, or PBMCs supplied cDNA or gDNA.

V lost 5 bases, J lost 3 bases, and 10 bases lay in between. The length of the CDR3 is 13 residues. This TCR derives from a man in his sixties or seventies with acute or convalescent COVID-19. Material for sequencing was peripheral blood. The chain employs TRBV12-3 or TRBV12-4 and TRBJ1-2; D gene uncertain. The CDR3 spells CASSPRQDYGYTF. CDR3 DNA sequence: TGTGCCAGCAGTCCGCGGCAAGACTATGGCTACACCTTC.